This TCR beta chain was recorded in a study of cytomegalovirus exposure and HLA in healthy donors. The CDR3 totals 13 residues. V lost 5 bases and J 0 bases, leaving 5 bases between the germline ends. Germline V gene sequence: CDR1 MNHNS, CDR2 SASEGT. PCR used 60 Vbeta primers and 13 Jbeta primers. Repertoires were generated with immunoSEQ multiplex PCR, while TCRdb's copy carries only in-frame clones and drops some. The repertoire holds about 160,000 clones, with 60% to 80% as singletons. Concerning this clone: What it binds is not known.

Study-wide results and limits: A later analysis reportedly identified an Asian-associated ancestry cluster as carrying fewer N-insertions than the approximately 670-donor mean. In a later analysis, TCR association rates varied by HLA locus: DRB1 most, HLA-C fewest. By a later analysis, the bulk of CMV-associated TCR beta chains appeared HLA-restricted.

Sequencing was performed on PBMCs. The rearrangement links TRBV6-1 to TRBJ1-5; no definite D call. The TCR originated in a man aged 50 to 59 in good health and CMV-seropositive. CDR3 amino acids: CASSPVSNQPQHF. CDR3 coding DNA: TGTGCCAGCAGTCCGGTTAGCAATCAGCCCCAGCATTTT.